This T cell receptor (beta chain) is from a study of Tregs in tolerant kidney transplant recipients. Trimming took off 0 bases at V and 6 bases at J, with 6 bases between the two ends. Germline loops: CDR1 GTSNPN, CDR2 SVGIG (reference sequence). The CDR3 contains 12 residues. A remark on this clone: Coverage ceases 3 residues before the CDR3 finishes, and the germline J gene fills in the end.

The method was immunoSEQ multiplex PCR; TCRdb's version includes in-frame clones alone and lacks a portion of them. The sample table includes 45,000 to 55,000 clones. The source of this sequence is a human donor who received a combined kidney and bone marrow transplant. The chain couples TRBV30 to TRBJ1-5; D is undetermined. The input for sequencing was CD4+ T cells from blood, taken before the transplant. The CDR3 loop is CAWSVSRQPQHF. The sequenced part of the CDR3 DNA is TGTGCCTGGAGTGTATCGCGTCAGCCC.